This TCR beta chain was retrieved from a study of technical replicates of blood from several donors. Clones were sequenced by immunoSEQ multiplex PCR, and TCRdb holds only the in-frame ones, with some missing. The repertoire includes 60,000 to 65,000 clones, around 87% of them detected once, and about 5.2% sits in the top ten. Germline assignment: CDR1 MNHEY and CDR2 SVGAGI. The J segment lost 6 bases and the V segment lost 2 bases, leaving 6 bases of the junction unmatched. There are 14 residues in the CDR3. The source of this sequence is a human donor in good health. Some clones in this sample may be carry-over from other donors' samples. Source material: PBMCs. The chain is built from TRBV6-5 and TRBJ1-2, with TRBD1 identical over 7 bases. CDR3 sequence reads: CASSYLTGRHGYTF. CDR3 nucleotide sequence: TGTGCCAGCAGTTACCTGACAGGGCGACATGGCTACACCTTC.